The present entry profiles one TCR beta chain with its context. The CDR3 has 13 amino acids. Germline V gives CDR1 MDHEN, CDR2 SYDVKM. V was shortened by 3 bases and J by 1 base, with 6 bases between the two germline ends. This sample stems from a study of blood T cell repertoires in COVID-19. The wider study: Acute and convalescent COVID-19 samples came from the United States, Italy and Spain. T cells, B-cell-depleted T cells, or PBMCs provided the cDNA or gDNA that served as material.

Enrolment of Seattle patients took place during active infection, and they were followed longitudinally. Per the study methods: It was from reference gene primer amplification that nucleated cell counts were estimated. Sequenced by immunoSEQ multiplex PCR; TCRdb stores in-frame clones only, minus some. V and J calls and clone size come straight from that table; D and trimming were deduced from the DNA. The table shows approximately 250,000 clones, with around 90% occurring only once. The chain links TRBV28 to TRBJ1-2; D gene unclear. The sequence derives from a woman in her sixties or seventies with COVID-19, enrolled during active disease. The source material was peripheral blood. The CDR3 region has the DNA TGTGCCAGCAGTTTTGCGGGTAACTATGGCTACACCTTC. Protein: CASSFAGNYGYTF.